A selection of T cell receptor beta chains follows, all from one sample in a study of blood T cell repertoires in COVID-19. Data came from immunoSEQ multiplex PCR; TCRdb stores just in-frame clones and leaves some out. This table has 270,000 or so clones, 83% appearing once. Sequenced material: peripheral blood. The receptors stem from a woman aged 45-65 years who had recovered from COVID-19. Both conserved end residues are part of each CDR3. A D gene is named only where the DNA matches it firmly.

d_gene: NA; len: 16; v_gene: TRBV3-1/TRBV3-2; CDR3aa: CASSQGGTTRNSPLHF
d_gene: TRBD1; len: 15; v_gene: TRBV9; CDR3aa: CASSGTGARAETQYF
d_gene: NA; len: 14; v_gene: TRBV5-5; CDR3aa: CASSLGAGNQPQHF
d_gene: TRBD2; len: 18; v_gene: TRBV5-1; CDR3aa: CASSLMLAGGSSYNEQFF
d_gene: TRBD2; len: 17; v_gene: TRBV18; CDR3aa: CASSPPGLAGGTDTQYF
d_gene: TRBD1; len: 15; v_gene: TRBV4-3; CDR3aa: CASSQRQGTYNEQFF
d_gene: NA; len: 15; v_gene: TRBV7-9; CDR3aa: CASSLAGSMNTEAFF
d_gene: NA; len: 16; v_gene: TRBV7-8; CDR3aa: CASSTDLRAGNEKLFF
d_gene: TRBD1; len: 13; v_gene: TRBV20-1; CDR3aa: CSASLEGAVGYTF
d_gene: TRBD2; len: 16; v_gene: TRBV4-1; CDR3aa: CASSQWTSGVRGELFF
d_gene: NA; len: 13; v_gene: TRBV19; CDR3aa: CASNAGTKETQYF
d_gene: NA; len: 14; v_gene: TRBV2; CDR3aa: CASKFRGYQETQYF
d_gene: NA; len: 14; v_gene: TRBV7-2; CDR3aa: CASSPIRGGETQYF
d_gene: TRBD2; len: 18; v_gene: TRBV18; CDR3aa: CASSPPLSVAGGFHEQYF
d_gene: NA; len: 13; v_gene: TRBV12-3/TRBV12-4; CDR3aa: CASTGNQGNTIYF
d_gene: TRBD1; len: 15; v_gene: TRBV14; CDR3aa: CASSRTGPTSYEQYF
d_gene: TRBD1; len: 17; v_gene: TRBV4-2; CDR3aa: CASSRATGTGGPGELFF
d_gene: TRBD2; len: 15; v_gene: TRBV2; CDR3aa: CASSGEAGASNEQFF
d_gene: TRBD1; len: 16; v_gene: TRBV28; CDR3aa: CASSTTGQGYNYGYTF
d_gene: TRBD1; len: 12; v_gene: TRBV19; CDR3aa: CAIGQGVSEAFF
d_gene: TRBD2; len: 15; v_gene: TRBV4-1; CDR3aa: CASSQPGGSTYEQYF
d_gene: TRBD1; len: 15; v_gene: TRBV6-5; CDR3aa: CASRRRDRNTGELFF
d_gene: NA; len: 13; v_gene: TRBV7-3; CDR3aa: CASSSPGSHEQYF
d_gene: NA; len: 12; v_gene: TRBV6-5; CDR3aa: CASGGRSYGYTF
d_gene: NA; len: 14; v_gene: TRBV7-3; CDR3aa: CASSLNFADNEQFF
d_gene: NA; len: 15; v_gene: TRBV19; CDR3aa: CATSTPIPNTGELFF
d_gene: NA; len: 17; v_gene: TRBV29-1; CDR3aa: CSPQDAGRLNPTDTQYF
d_gene: NA; len: 14; v_gene: TRBV19; CDR3aa: CASSEGAGRETQYF
d_gene: TRBD1; len: 16; v_gene: TRBV3-1/TRBV3-2; CDR3aa: CASSLGQGQRVNEQFF
d_gene: NA; len: 13; v_gene: TRBV28; CDR3aa: CASRRGAVYEQYF
d_gene: TRBD2; len: 12; v_gene: TRBV19; CDR3aa: CASMGGKETQYF
d_gene: NA; len: 15; v_gene: TRBV10-2; CDR3aa: CASGRSSKLNSPLHF
d_gene: NA; len: 14; v_gene: TRBV6-2/TRBV6-3; CDR3aa: CASSYSQTYNEQFF
d_gene: TRBD2; len: 15; v_gene: TRBV3-1/TRBV3-2; CDR3aa: CASSQAGLAPDEQYF
d_gene: NA; len: 17; v_gene: TRBV5-1; CDR3aa: CASSLGVSPPSQETQYF
d_gene: NA; len: 17; v_gene: TRBV6-2/TRBV6-3; CDR3aa: CASSYDSGDYWPNEQFF
d_gene: TRBD1; len: 15; v_gene: TRBV7-2; CDR3aa: CASSAGQASSYEQYF
d_gene: NA; len: 14; v_gene: TRBV6-5; CDR3aa: CASSYLQGNSPLHF
d_gene: NA; len: 14; v_gene: TRBV5-4; CDR3aa: CASSLVGSNTEAFF
d_gene: TRBD2; len: 15; v_gene: TRBV7-7; CDR3aa: CASSLFPAGKETQYF
d_gene: TRBD2; len: 20; v_gene: TRBV4-2; CDR3aa: CASSQVEGRDSGRAISEQFF
d_gene: NA; len: 15; v_gene: TRBV6-5; CDR3aa: CASSSRRAGTGELFF
d_gene: TRBD1; len: 14; v_gene: TRBV19; CDR3aa: CASTLGQGDYGYTF
d_gene: TRBD1; len: 19; v_gene: TRBV28; CDR3aa: CASSFTARPGQGLGTEAFF
d_gene: TRBD1; len: 12; v_gene: TRBV28; CDR3aa: CAIRGLSYEQYF
d_gene: TRBD1; len: 16; v_gene: TRBV5-4; CDR3aa: CASSLEGQGAGRGYTF
d_gene: NA; len: 12; v_gene: TRBV6-2/TRBV6-3; CDR3aa: CASSYPYYGYTF
d_gene: TRBD1; len: 15; v_gene: TRBV2; CDR3aa: CASTTLGQRDSEQYF
d_gene: NA; len: 16; v_gene: TRBV4-3; CDR3aa: CASSQDRGEGRYEQFF
d_gene: TRBD1; len: 14; v_gene: TRBV19; CDR3aa: CASSTNDRGGGYTF
d_gene: NA; len: 11; v_gene: TRBV5-4; CDR3aa: CASSLTGEQFF